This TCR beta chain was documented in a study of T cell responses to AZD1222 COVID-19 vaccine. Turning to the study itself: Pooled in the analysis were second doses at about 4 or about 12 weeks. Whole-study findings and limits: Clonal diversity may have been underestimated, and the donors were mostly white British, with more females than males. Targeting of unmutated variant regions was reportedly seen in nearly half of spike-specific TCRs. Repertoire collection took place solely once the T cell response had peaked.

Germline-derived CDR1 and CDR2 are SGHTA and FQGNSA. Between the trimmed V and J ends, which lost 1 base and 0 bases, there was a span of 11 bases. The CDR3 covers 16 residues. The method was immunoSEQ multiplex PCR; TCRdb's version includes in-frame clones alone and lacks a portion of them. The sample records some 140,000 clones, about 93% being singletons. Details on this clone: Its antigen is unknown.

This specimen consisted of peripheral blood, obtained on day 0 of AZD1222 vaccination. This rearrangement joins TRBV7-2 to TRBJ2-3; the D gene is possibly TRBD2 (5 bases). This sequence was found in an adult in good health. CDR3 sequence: CASSLDGAASTDTQYF. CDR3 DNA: TGTGCCAGCAGCTTAGACGGAGCGGCTAGCACAGATACGCAGTATTTT.